The rows below give T cell receptor beta chains drawn from one sample of a study of T cell responses to AZD1222 COVID-19 vaccine. TCRdb's copy holds only in-frame clones and misses some; the assay was immunoSEQ multiplex PCR. The sample shows 92,000 or so clones, about nine tenths of them seen only once. Material: peripheral blood, obtained on day 0 of AZD1222 vaccination. These receptors were collected from an adult in good health. Each CDR3 is given with its conserved first and last residue. D genes are given only for firm matches.

j_call d_call v_call cdr3_aa
TRBJ1-1 . TRBV3-1/TRBV3-2 CASSQPAGRGSGTEAFF
TRBJ2-2 TRBD2 TRBV6-2/TRBV6-3 CASSDKRDRAGELFF
TRBJ1-5 . TRBV28 CASSPPDRPDQPQHF
TRBJ1-3 . TRBV10-3 CAIEAAHGLSGNTIYF
TRBJ1-5 . TRBV15 CATSRDWAEADQPQHF
TRBJ2-1 TRBD2 TRBV24-1 CATSDPAEWGEGVDEQFF
TRBJ1-2 . TRBV28 CASSTTPGPKRYF
TRBJ1-2 TRBD1 TRBV28 CASRGTGQVNGYTF
TRBJ2-7 . TRBV30 CAWGDGSSYEQYF
TRBJ2-7 TRBD1 TRBV7-2 CASSPRQGAGEQYF
TRBJ2-7 . TRBV2 CASLGGDYEQYF
TRBJ2-5 TRBD2 TRBV6-2/TRBV6-3 CASSYSPSGQLETQYF
TRBJ2-7 TRBD1 TRBV28 CASRGQGPHEQYF
TRBJ2-3 . TRBV4-1 CASSLVGEGTDTQYF
TRBJ1-2 . TRBV3-1/TRBV3-2 CASSPPTGNRNYGYTF
TRBJ2-7 . TRBV28 CASSTTGPYEQYF
TRBJ1-1 . TRBV7-2 CASSFRLNTEAFF
TRBJ2-1 TRBD2 TRBV5-1 CASSPGLGADEQFF
TRBJ1-2 . TRBV5-4 CASSVLGSGRYGYTF
TRBJ2-3 . TRBV7-3 CASSPNPGTDTQYF